The rows below give T cell receptor beta chains drawn from one sample of a study of blood T cells in healthy people across ages. One entry per CDR3 protein results from TCRdb running MiXCR on the 5' RACE reads. The data show about 730,000 distinct CDR3 sequences, roughly two fifths seen once. Source material: blood. The source of these receptors is a woman aged 60-70 years in good health. CDR3s include the opening cysteine and the closing phenylalanine or tryptophan. The D gene is left open where the match is weak. Clone size is stated in some rows and not others, as once, few, many or a class when expanded.

TRBJ1-6 TRBV5-1 . 16 . TGCGCCAGCAGCTTGTCGATGGGGGCCTATAATTCACCCCTCCACTTT CASSLSMGAYNSPLHF
TRBJ2-3 TRBV7-3 many 15 TRBD2 TGTGCCAGCAGACGGACTAGCGGGAGCACAGATACGCAGTATTTT CASRRTSGSTDTQYF
TRBJ1-1 TRBV9 . 13 . TGTGCCAGCAGGCCCCAGGGGCGTGATGAAGCTTTCTTT CASRPQGRDEAFF
TRBJ1-2 TRBV29-1 once 13 . TGCAGCGTATTCGGGACTGCCTCGTATGGCTACACCTTC CSVFGTASYGYTF
TRBJ1-4 TRBV29-1 few 13 . TGCAGCGTTGAGGTCAGGGCGGGAGAAAAACTGTTTTTT CSVEVRAGEKLFF
TRBJ2-7 TRBV2 few 14 . TGTGCCAGCAGTGAAGTGGAGGTCAGGGCCCAGCAGTACTTC CASSEVEVRAQQYF
TRBJ1-3 TRBV7-9 . 16 TRBD1 TGTGCCAGCAGCGCCCAGGGGGTACATAGGGGAAACACCATATATTTT CASSAQGVHRGNTIYF
TRBJ2-2 TRBV5-1 . 16 . TGCGCCAGCAGCTTGTTCGTCGGAACGAACACCGGGGAGCTGTTTTTT CASSLFVGTNTGELFF
TRBJ2-7 TRBV2 . 14 . TGTGCCAGCAGTGTTAAAAAGGGGTTAGGCGAGCAGTACTTC CASSVKKGLGEQYF
TRBJ2-6 TRBV7-3 . 15 . TGTGCCAGCAGTGACGGGATCTCTGGGGCCAACGTCCTGACTTTC CASSDGISGANVLTF
TRBJ1-5 TRBV12-3/TRBV12-4 . 16 . TGTGCCAGCAGTCCCCGGCAGGGGATCGGAAATCAGCCCCAGCATTTT CASSPRQGIGNQPQHF
TRBJ2-7 TRBV29-1 . 14 TRBD2 TGCAGCGCCGTCAGCGGGACTAGCTCCTACGAGCAGTACTTC CSAVSGTSSYEQYF
TRBJ2-3 TRBV14 few 15 . TGTGCCAGCAGCCAAGATTGGAAGAACACAGATACGCAGTATTTT CASSQDWKNTDTQYF
TRBJ2-5 TRBV6-5 few 15 . TGTGCCAGCAGGTCCTCCGGGACCCACCAAGAGACCCAGTACTTC CASRSSGTHQETQYF
TRBJ2-7 TRBV24-1 . 16 . TGTGCCACCAGTGACTCCGGGACAAATTCCTACAATGAGCAGTACTTC CATSDSGTNSYNEQYF
TRBJ2-1 TRBV7-9 many 18 TRBD2 TGTGCCAGCAGCTTACATCTCTCTAGCGGCCTCTCCTACAATGAGCAGTTCTTC CASSLHLSSGLSYNEQFF
TRBJ2-5 TRBV3-1 . 18 . TGTGCCAGCAGCTCCCTCCTGTCCTCGAGGGGCGAGGGGGAGACCCAGTACTTC CASSSLLSSRGEGETQYF
TRBJ1-5 TRBV4-3 few 13 . TGCGCCAGCAGCCAAGGCCCGGGGAGTCGACAGCATTTT CASSQGPGSRQHF
TRBJ2-3 TRBV21-1 . 10 . TGTGCCAGAAGCCGGGATACGCAGTATTTT CARSRDTQYF
TRBJ2-7 TRBV12-3/TRBV12-4 . 15 . TGTGCCAGCAGTAAGGGAAGAGGCAGGGTCGACGAGCAGTACTTC CASSKGRGRVDEQYF
TRBJ2-7 TRBV10-3 . 13 . TGTGCCATCAACGGGGGAGCGCTAAATGAGCAGTACTTC CAINGGALNEQYF
TRBJ1-2 TRBV20-1 . 13 . TGCAGTGCTAGAGAAATTCATGTTGTTGGCTACACCTTC CSAREIHVVGYTF
TRBJ2-5 TRBV20-1 few 12 . TGCAGTGCTCGCCCGGACGCAAAGACCCAGTACTTC CSARPDAKTQYF
TRBJ2-4 TRBV28 . 15 . TGTGCCAGCAGTTCCCCCCACGGGAGAGGAAACATTCAGTACTTC CASSSPHGRGNIQYF
TRBJ2-5 TRBV6-2/TRBV6-3 few 15 . TGTGCCAGCAGTGACTTGACACAACAGGAGGAGACCCAGTACTTC CASSDLTQQEETQYF
TRBJ1-2 TRBV7-3 . 15 TRBD1 TGTGCCAGCAGCCCGACAGGGGCCCCTGGGGATGGCTACACCTTC CASSPTGAPGDGYTF
TRBJ2-3 TRBV12-3/TRBV12-4 few 15 TRBD1 TGTGCCAGCAGTTCTCCGGACAGGGAAACAGATACGCAGTATTTT CASSSPDRETDTQYF
TRBJ2-1 TRBV20-1 . 12 . TGCAGTGCGGGCGAGACCTACAATGAGCAGTTCTTC CSAGETYNEQFF
TRBJ1-6 TRBV3-1 many 14 . TGTGCCAGCAGCTTCGCCGTTCCGCATTCACCCCTCCACTTT CASSFAVPHSPLHF
TRBJ2-5 TRBV5-1 . 15 . TGCGCCAGCAGCGGGGCCGGGGGGCTCCAAGAGACCCAGTACTTC CASSGAGGLQETQYF
TRBJ1-1 TRBV6-2/TRBV6-3 . 13 . TGTGCCAGCAGAAGACGGCGGAACACTGAGGCTTTCTTT CASRRRRNTEAFF
TRBJ2-7 TRBV7-2 few 15 . TGTGCCAGCAGCTTAAGGACAGTGGCCCCCTACGAGCAGTACTTC CASSLRTVAPYEQYF
TRBJ2-3 TRBV12-3/TRBV12-4 . 15 . TGTGCCAGCAGTCCCCCGGGTCCTAAGTCGGATACGCAGTATTTT CASSPPGPKSDTQYF
TRBJ2-7 TRBV4-1 . 16 . TGCGCCAGCAGCCAAGAAGGAAGGGCCCGAAACGGTGAGCAGTACTTC CASSQEGRARNGEQYF
TRBJ2-1 TRBV7-9 . 17 TRBD2 TGTGCCAGCAGCTCTACTAGCGGGAGGGTCTTGTACAATGAGCTGTTCTTC CASSSTSGRVLYNELFF
TRBJ2-5 TRBV7-9 few 14 . TGTGCCAGCAGCGCCCGACAGTTGCGAGAGACCCAGTACTTC CASSARQLRETQYF
TRBJ2-5 TRBV3-1 . 11 . TGTGCCACCCGAGCCGGGGAGACCCAGTACTTC CATRAGETQYF
TRBJ2-5 TRBV3-1 . 15 TRBD2 TGTGCCAGCAGCCCTCAGCGGGGGCCGGCAGAGACCCAGTACTTC CASSPQRGPAETQYF
TRBJ2-7 TRBV28 few 16 TRBD1 TGTGCCAGCAGTATCTCCGGGACAGGGATCTCCTACGAGCAGTACTTC CASSISGTGISYEQYF
TRBJ2-1 TRBV13 few 17 TRBD1 TGTGCCAGCAGCGAAGGGACAGTCACAGCCAAAAACAATGAGCAGTTCTTC CASSEGTVTAKNNEQFF
TRBJ1-6 TRBV2 once 15 . TGTGCCAGCAGTGTACAGGGTGTCAATAATTCACCCCTCCACTTT CASSVQGVNNSPLHF
TRBJ2-5 TRBV7-9 . 14 TRBD2 TGTGCCAGTCGCCTTGCGGGGGGAGTTGAGACCCAGTACTTC CASRLAGGVETQYF
TRBJ2-5 TRBV5-1 . 15 . TGCGCCAGCAGCAGGAAGGGGGACCAAGGCGAGACCCAGTACTTC CASSRKGDQGETQYF
TRBJ2-3 TRBV5-1 . 15 . TGCGCCAGCAGCTTGGAGCCGACCAGCACAGATACGCAGTATTTT CASSLEPTSTDTQYF
TRBJ1-5 TRBV7-8 . 16 . TGTGCCAGCAGCTTAGCGGTGATGGGCAGAGATCAGCCCCAGCATTTT CASSLAVMGRDQPQHF
TRBJ1-2 TRBV10-3 few 13 TRBD1 TGTGCCATCAGTGAGTCGACAGGGAATGGCTACACCTTC CAISESTGNGYTF
TRBJ2-1 TRBV20-1 . 17 TRBD1 TGCAGTGCTTCGTCAGTGGCGGGACAGGGTAAAAGGGATGAGCAGTTCTTC CSASSVAGQGKRDEQFF
TRBJ2-6 TRBV29-1 . 16 . TGCAGCGTTGAAGATACGGTGGAGGCCGGGGCCAACGTCCTGACTTTC CSVEDTVEAGANVLTF
TRBJ2-5 TRBV4-1 . 14 . TGCGCCAGCAGCCAAGAAGGGCTAGGGGAGACCCAGTACTTC CASSQEGLGETQYF
TRBJ2-2 TRBV5-6 . 16 . TGTGCCAGCAGCTTATCGTGGGCCCCCGAGGCCGGGGAGCTGTTTTTT CASSLSWAPEAGELFF
TRBJ2-7 TRBV7-8 few 15 . TGTGCCAGCAGCTTGGGGGACGGACGCTCCTACGAGCAGTACTTC CASSLGDGRSYEQYF
TRBJ1-6 TRBV5-1 . 15 . TGCGCCAGCAGCCCGGGCTCAGGTTCAAATTCACCCCTCCACTTT CASSPGSGSNSPLHF